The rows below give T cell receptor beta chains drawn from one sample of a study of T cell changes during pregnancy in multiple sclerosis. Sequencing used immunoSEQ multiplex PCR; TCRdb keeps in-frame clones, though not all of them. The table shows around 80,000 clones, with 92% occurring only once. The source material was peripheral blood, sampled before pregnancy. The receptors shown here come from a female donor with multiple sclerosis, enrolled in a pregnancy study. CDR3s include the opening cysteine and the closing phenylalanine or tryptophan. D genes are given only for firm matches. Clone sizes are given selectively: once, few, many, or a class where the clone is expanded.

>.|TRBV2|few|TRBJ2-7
CAQLTVREGKVWQYF
TGTGCCCAGCTCACGGTCCGGGAAGGGAAGGTATGGCAGTACTTC
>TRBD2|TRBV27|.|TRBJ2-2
CASSYRGLAHGVTNTGELFF
TGTGCCAGCAGTTACAGGGGACTAGCGCACGGAGTGACAAACACCGGGGAGCTGTTTTTT
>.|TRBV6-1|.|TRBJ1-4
CASSTGRSTNEKLFF
TGTGCCAGCAGCACAGGGAGATCGACTAATGAAAAACTGTTTTTT
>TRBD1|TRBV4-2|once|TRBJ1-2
CASRLSTGQGGYGYTF
TGTGCCAGCAGGCTTTCGACGGGACAGGGAGGATATGGCTACACCTTC
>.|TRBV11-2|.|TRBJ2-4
CASSTDIRNIQYF
TGTGCCAGCAGCACGGACATAAGAAACATTCAGTACTTC
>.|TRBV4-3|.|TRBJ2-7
CASSQEGASGEQYF
TGCGCCAGCAGCCAAGAAGGAGCTAGTGGCGAGCAGTACTTC
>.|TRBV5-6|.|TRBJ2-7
CASSRIDRDNYEQYF
TGTGCCAGCAGCCGCATCGACCGGGACAATTACGAGCAGTACTTC
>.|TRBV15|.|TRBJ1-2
CATSVPGLSYGYTF
TGTGCCACCAGCGTGCCGGGTCTTAGCTATGGCTACACCTTC
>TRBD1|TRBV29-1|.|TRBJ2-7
CSARQGGGPYEQYF
TGCAGCGCTCGACAGGGGGGGGGACCTTACGAGCAGTACTTC
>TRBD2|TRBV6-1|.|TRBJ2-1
CASSAYLGTSGTNEQFF
TGTGCCAGCAGTGCCTATCTCGGGACTAGCGGGACCAATGAGCAGTTCTTC
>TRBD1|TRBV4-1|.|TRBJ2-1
CASSQDNTGGYNEQFF
TGCGCCAGCAGCCAAGATAATACAGGGGGCTACAATGAGCAGTTCTTC
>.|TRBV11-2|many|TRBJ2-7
CASSLTGVEQYF
TGTGCCAGCAGCCTGACGGGGGTTGAGCAGTACTTC
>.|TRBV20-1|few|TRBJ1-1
CSAAGPTEAFF
TGCAGTGCAGCAGGGCCCACTGAAGCTTTCTTT
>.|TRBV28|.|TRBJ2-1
CASSFGPNEQFF
TGTGCCAGCAGTTTTGGCCCCAATGAGCAGTTCTTC
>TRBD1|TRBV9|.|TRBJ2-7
CASSVGTGLSYEQYF
TGTGCCAGCAGCGTGGGGACAGGGCTTTCCTACGAGCAGTACTTC
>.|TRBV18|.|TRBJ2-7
CASSPRFLYRDKSYEQYF
TGTGCCAGCTCACCACGTTTTTTGTACCGGGACAAATCGTACGAGCAGTACTTC
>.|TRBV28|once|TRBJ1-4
CASSQTSGEKLFF
TGTGCCAGCAGCCAAACCTCGGGTGAAAAACTGTTTTTT
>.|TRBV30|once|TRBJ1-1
CAWSRREDHEAFF
TGTGCCTGGAGTCGACGGGAGGACCACGAAGCTTTCTTT
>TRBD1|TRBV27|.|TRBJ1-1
CASSPGTGGDTEAFF
TGTGCCAGCAGTCCAGGGACAGGGGGGGACACTGAAGCTTTCTTT
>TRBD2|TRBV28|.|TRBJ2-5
CASRRGGQETQYF
TGTGCCAGCAGAAGGGGAGGGCAAGAGACCCAGTACTTC
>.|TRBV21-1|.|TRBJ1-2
CASSMAGANYGYTF
TGTGCCAGCAGCATGGCAGGGGCCAACTATGGCTACACCTTC
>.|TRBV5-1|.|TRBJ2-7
CASGPSLLSYEQYF
TGCGCCAGTGGACCTAGCCTTTTATCCTACGAGCAGTACTTC
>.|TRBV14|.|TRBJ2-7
CASSQVRGHEQYF
TGTGCCAGCAGCCAAGTAAGGGGTCACGAGCAGTACTTC
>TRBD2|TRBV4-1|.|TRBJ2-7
CASSQEFSGTIIPYEQYF
TGCGCCAGCAGCCAAGAGTTCTCCGGGACTATTATCCCCTACGAGCAGTACTTC
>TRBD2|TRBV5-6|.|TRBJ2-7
CASQTGLAGAKGYEQYF
TGTGCCAGCCAGACCGGGCTAGCGGGAGCAAAAGGCTACGAGCAGTACTTC
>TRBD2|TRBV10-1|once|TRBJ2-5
CAGTAGGQETQYF
TGCGCCGGGACTGCGGGAGGGCAAGAGACCCAGTACTTC
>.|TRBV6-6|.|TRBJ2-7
CASSLGGNPYEQYF
TGTGCCAGCAGTTTGGGGGGTAACCCCTACGAGCAGTACTTC
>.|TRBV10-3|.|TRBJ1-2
CAISESAGSVNGYTF
TGTGCCATCAGTGAGTCCGCGGGCAGTGTTAATGGCTACACCTTC
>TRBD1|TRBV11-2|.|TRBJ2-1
CASSYSRTGVNEQFF
TGTGCCAGCAGCTACTCGAGGACAGGGGTCAATGAGCAGTTCTTC
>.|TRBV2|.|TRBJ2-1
CASMEDAPINEQFF
TGTGCCAGCATGGAGGACGCACCCATCAATGAGCAGTTCTTC
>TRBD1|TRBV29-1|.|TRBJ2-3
CSVEPGGVADTQYF
TGCAGCGTTGAGCCAGGGGGCGTCGCAGATACGCAGTATTTT
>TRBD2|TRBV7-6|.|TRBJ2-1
CASSTTRTSGANEQFF
TGTGCCAGCAGCACGACCCGGACTAGCGGGGCGAATGAGCAGTTCTTC
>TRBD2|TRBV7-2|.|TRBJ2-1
CASSLGGVGGRVYNEQFF
TGTGCCAGCAGCTTAGGCGGAGTAGGAGGGAGGGTTTACAATGAGCAGTTCTTC
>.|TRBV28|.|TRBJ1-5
CASSLSGASQPQHF
TGTGCCAGCAGTTTATCAGGGGCATCTCAGCCCCAGCATTTT
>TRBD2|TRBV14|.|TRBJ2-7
CASSQDPGGSTYEQYF
TGTGCCAGCAGCCAAGACCCTGGCGGGAGTACCTACGAGCAGTACTTC
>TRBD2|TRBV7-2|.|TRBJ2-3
CASSLGAGGTDTQYF
TGTGCCAGCAGCTTAGGGGCGGGGGGCACAGATACGCAGTATTTT
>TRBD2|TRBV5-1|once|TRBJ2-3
CASSLLASGRTDTQYF
TGCGCCAGCAGCTTGCTGGCTAGCGGTCGCACAGATACGCAGTATTTT
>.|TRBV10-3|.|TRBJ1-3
CAISGGHSSGNTIYF
TGTGCCATCAGTGGGGGACACAGCTCTGGAAACACCATATATTTT
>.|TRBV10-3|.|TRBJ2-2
CANGPGNGELFF
TGTGCAAATGGACCGGGGAACGGGGAGCTGTTTTTT
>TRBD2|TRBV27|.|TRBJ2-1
CASSGGSAYNEQFF
TGTGCCAGCAGTGGCGGGAGTGCCTACAATGAGCAGTTCTTC
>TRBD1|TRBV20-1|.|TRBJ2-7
CSPDYRGEQYF
TGCAGTCCAGACTACAGGGGTGAGCAGTACTTC
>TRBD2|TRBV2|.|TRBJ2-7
CASSEEAGRSYEQYF
TGTGCCAGCAGCGAGGAAGCGGGACGATCCTACGAGCAGTACTTC
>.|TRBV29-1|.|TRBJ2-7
CSAGHTYEQYF
TGCAGCGCGGGACATACCTACGAGCAGTACTTC
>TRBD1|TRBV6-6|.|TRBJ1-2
CASRQGANYGYTF
TGTGCCAGCCGACAGGGAGCTAACTATGGCTACACCTTC
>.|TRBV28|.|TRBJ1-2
CASTPHRYEGYTF
TGTGCCAGCACCCCCCACCGCTACGAGGGCTACACCTTC
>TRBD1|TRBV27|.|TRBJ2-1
CASSLPSIPGGSYNEQFF
TGTGCCAGCAGTTTACCCTCAATTCCAGGGGGCTCCTACAATGAGCAGTTCTTC
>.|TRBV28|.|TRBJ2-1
CASSLQYYNEQFF
TGTGCCAGCAGTTTGCAGTATTACAATGAGCAGTTCTTC
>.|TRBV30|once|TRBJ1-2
CAWSALKTGHYGYTF
TGTGCCTGGAGTGCCCTGAAGACAGGCCACTATGGCTACACCTTC
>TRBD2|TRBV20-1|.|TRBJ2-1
CRREGHNEQFF
TGCAGGCGGGAGGGCCACAATGAGCAGTTCTTC
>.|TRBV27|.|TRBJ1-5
CASGWGVYQPQHF
TGTGCCAGCGGGTGGGGGGTTTATCAGCCCCAGCATTTT
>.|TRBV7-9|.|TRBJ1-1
CASSLGEYTEAFF
TGTGCCAGCAGCTTAGGAGAGTACACTGAAGCTTTCTTT
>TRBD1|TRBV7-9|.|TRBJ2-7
CASSLGQGWDEQYF
TGTGCCAGCAGCTTAGGACAGGGATGGGACGAGCAGTACTTC